The entry below describes one TCR beta chain. The antigen is unknown. With the read ending 3 residues before the CDR3 end, the germline J gene is used to fill in that end. This sample stems from a study of T cell clonality in common variable immunodeficiency. Sequencing used immunoSEQ multiplex PCR; TCRdb keeps in-frame clones, though not all of them. The sample holds some 11,000 clones, and no clone turns up only once. Notes on the study in general: In common variable immunodeficiency, TCR beta chains reportedly carried fewer deletions and N-nucleotide insertions.

Germline lookup yields CDR1 GTSNPN and CDR2 SVGIG (reference sequence). The CDR3 spans 12 residues. The receptor comes from a human donor with common variable immunodeficiency. This chain joins TRBV30 and TRBJ1-2; 7 nucleotides align to TRBD1. The sample taken for sequencing was peripheral blood mononuclear cells. CDR3 DNA (partial): TGTGCCTGGAGTTCTACAGGGGCCGGC. Amino acids: CAWSSTGAG. The complete CDR3 sequence is CAWSSTGAGYTF.